The source of this T cell receptor beta chain is a study of blood T cell repertoires in COVID-19. Study-wide background: The origin of the acute and convalescent COVID-19 samples was the United States, Italy and Spain. The cDNA or gDNA used as material had been derived from T cells, B-cell-depleted T cells, or PBMCs.

Per the study methods: It was from reference gene primer amplification that nucleated cell counts were estimated. Sequencing was performed with immunoSEQ multiplex PCR; in TCRdb, only in-frame clones are kept and a portion is missing. That table supplies the V and J calls and clone size; D and trimming were determined from the DNA. The sample carries about 670,000 clones, 85% to 90% recorded once. Deletions cut 2 bases from V and 0 bases from J, with 8 bases between. In germline, CDR1 is SGHRS, CDR2 YFSETQ. This CDR3 is built from 15 residues. The sequence was obtained from a woman under 30 with acute or convalescent COVID-19. The rearrangement joins TRBV5-1 to TRBJ2-2, with a possible D match to TRBD1 (6 bases). The sample was peripheral blood. CDR3 coding DNA: TGCGCCAGCAGCTTTGACAGGCCGAACACCGGGGAGCTGTTTTTT. Translating it yields CASSFDRPNTGELFF.